The 30 T cell receptor beta chains below were found in one sample sequenced in a study of Ad26.COV2.S vaccination and SARS-CoV-2 variants. Sequenced by immunoSEQ multiplex PCR; TCRdb stores in-frame clones only, minus some. The sample yields more than 150,000 clones, roughly 85% seen once. The source material was peripheral blood, sampled after recovery from COVID-19. These receptors originate from a human donor who had recovered from COVID-19.

V is TRBV4-2 and J is TRBJ2-1; either TRBD1 or TRBD2 may fit D (5 bases each). CDR3 size: 14 residues. The germline V gene encodes CDR1 LGHNA and CDR2 YNFKEQ. The germline V and J ends were trimmed by 4 bases and 6 bases, with 13 bases remaining between them. The CDR3 spells CASSLAGAPNEQFF. CDR3 in DNA: TGTGCCAGCAGCCTAGCCGGGGCCCCCAATGAGCAGTTCTTC.

The chain employs TRBV9 and TRBJ2-3; 15 bases match TRBD2. The CDR3 has 16 residues. The germline V gene has CDR1 SGDLS and CDR2 YYNGEE. V was pared by 4 bases and J by 8 bases, with 8 bases of the junction left unmatched. DNA of the CDR3: TGTGCCAGCAGCCCACGGACTAGCGGGGGGGCGGGTACGCAGTATTTT. Protein sequence: CASSPRTSGGAGTQYF.

The V call is TRBV25-1, the J call TRBJ2-1, with D perhaps TRBD2 (6 bases). Germline CDR1 is MGHDK and CDR2 is SYGVNS. V lost 7 bases and J 4 bases, leaving 11 bases between the germline ends. This CDR3 is 13 amino acids long. The CDR3: CASTSDLYNEQFF. The CDR3 bases are TGTGCCAGCACTAGCGATCTTTACAATGAGCAGTTCTTC.

A few counts support this clone. V is TRBV19 and J is TRBJ2-7, with 9 bases that match TRBD2. In germline, CDR1 is LNHDA, CDR2 SQIVND (reference sequence). Trimming removed 3 bases from V and 3 bases from J; junction bases left unmatched: 3. The CDR3 has 14 residues. The DNA of the CDR3 is TGTGCCAGTAGTATTGTAGCGGGGGTCTACGAGCAGTACTTC. The encoded protein is CASSIVAGVYEQYF.

The chain is built from TRBV3-1 (or the pseudogene TRBV3-2) and TRBJ1-3, with D perhaps TRBD1 (5 bases). Deletions cut 2 bases from V and 2 bases from J, with 10 bases between. The germline gives CDR1 LGHDT, CDR2 YNNKEL (reference sequence). The CDR3 spans 15 residues. As DNA, the CDR3 is TGTGCCAGCAGCCAACCACAGGAAGCTGGAAACACCATATATTTT. Its protein is CASSQPQEAGNTIYF.

This clone turned up a few times. The J gene is TRBJ1-1, the V gene TRBV7-9; 9 bases are shared with TRBD1. Looked up from germline, CDR1 is SEHNR and CDR2 is FQNEAQ (reference sequence). Trimming removed 5 bases from V and 5 bases from J; junction bases left unmatched: 6. CDR3 length: 14 residues. The CDR3: CASSGDRGTTEAFF. The CDR3 DNA reads as TGTGCCAGCAGCGGAGACAGGGGGACAACTGAAGCTTTCTTT.

This chain connects TRBV5-4 to TRBJ2-7; D is possibly TRBD1 or TRBD2 (6 bases each). The V gene lost 0 bases and the J gene lost 6 bases, with 13 bases spanning the gap. CDR1 SGHNT and CDR2 YYREEE come from the germline V gene (reference sequence). The CDR3 length is 14 residues. The CDR3 is CASSLVGGDGEQYF. CDR3 sequence (DNA): TGTGCCAGCAGCTTGGTGGGGGGCGACGGCGAGCAGTACTTC. Filled out from reference TRBV5-4 and TRBJ2-7, the complete variable domain reads ETGVTQSPTHLIKTRGQQVTLRCSSQSGHNTVSWYQQALGQGPQFIFQYYREEENGRGNFPPRFSGLQFPNYSSELNVNALELDDSALYLCASSLVGGDGEQYFGPGTRLTVT.

The rearrangement links TRBV12-5 to TRBJ1-5; D is uncertain. Germline V gives CDR1 LGHNT, CDR2 FRNRAP. This CDR3 is 18 amino acids long. V was trimmed by 0 bases and J by 3 bases, leaving 18 bases between them. In nucleotides, the CDR3 is TGTGCTAGTGGTTTGGTACTGGGAGGCCTAGCCAACAATCAGCCCCAGCATTTT. Protein sequence: CASGLVLGGLANNQPQHF.

The V and J genes are TRBV2 and TRBJ1-1; D is unclear. CDR1 and CDR2 (germline): SNHLY, FYNNEI. Trimming left V 3 bases short and J 0 bases short, with 8 bases between. This CDR3 spans 14 amino acids. The CDR3 protein is CASSERRMNTEAFF. The CDR3 DNA reads as TGTGCCAGCAGTGAGCGACGGATGAACACTGAAGCTTTCTTT.

The rearrangement uses TRBV18 and TRBJ2-7; 7 nucleotides line up with TRBD1. The CDR3 extends over 13 amino acids. Germline CDR1 and CDR2: KGHSH and LQKENI. The ends lost 8 bases at V and 2 bases at J; junction bases unmatched: 6. This CDR3 is CASTRDSPYEQYF. CDR3 in DNA: TGTGCCAGCACCAGGGACAGCCCCTACGAGCAGTACTTC.

The chain is built from TRBV7-2 and TRBJ2-7; maybe TRBD1 (5 bases). The V gene's germline CDR1 is SGHTA and CDR2 FQGNSA. The CDR3 is made up of 14 amino acids. Deletions cut 2 bases from V and 2 bases from J, with 10 bases between. The CDR3 DNA is TGTGCCAGCAGCTTAACCCAGGGAACCTACGAGCAGTACTTC. It specifies CASSLTQGTYEQYF.

V usage is TRBV20-1 and J usage is TRBJ1-5; D gene unclear. The V gene's germline CDR1 is DFQATT and CDR2 SNEGSKA (reference sequence). This CDR3 spans 14 amino acids. The germline V and J ends were trimmed by 3 bases and 7 bases, with 16 bases remaining between them. CDR3 nucleotides: TGCAGTGCTAGTAGGGCGGAGGGTCAACAGCCCCAGCATTTT. Translated, it gives CSASRAEGQQPQHF.

The rearrangement joins TRBV18 to TRBJ2-3; 7 nucleotides align to TRBD2. The J segment lost 5 bases and the V segment lost 3 bases, leaving 8 bases of the junction unmatched. The CDR3 has 15 amino acids. CDR1 and CDR2 from the germline V gene are KGHSH and LQKENI. This chain's CDR3 is CASSPRTSPGDTQYF. CDR3 sequence (DNA): TGTGCCAGCTCACCCCGGACTAGTCCGGGAGATACGCAGTATTTT.

The genes are TRBV5-1 and TRBJ2-1; 9 bases are a match to TRBD2. The CDR3 loop spans 16 amino acids. Trimming cost V 0 bases and J 7 bases; bases outside gene matches: 8. CDR1 and CDR2 (germline): SGHRS, YFSETQ. CDR3 bases: TGCGCCAGCAGCTTGGAGGCTAGCGGGACGGGGAATGAGCAGTTCTTC. It encodes CASSLEASGTGNEQFF.

V gene TRBV2 combines with J gene TRBJ1-6; possibly TRBD1 for D (5 bases). Germline V CDR1 and CDR2: SNHLY, FYNNEI. The CDR3 covers 16 residues. V was clipped by 2 bases and J by 8 bases, with 16 bases between them. CDR3 DNA: TGTGCCAGCAGTGAACGGGGGGTGCGCCTCGATTCACCCCTCCACTTT. It specifies CASSERGVRLDSPLHF.

This clone was recorded once. The CDR3 sequence: CASSLSGSGNTIYF. CDR3 in DNA: TGTGCCAGCAGCTTAAGCGGCTCTGGAAACACCATATATTTT. This chain connects TRBV7-6 to TRBJ1-3; D is unresolved. With 2 bases removed from V and 0 bases from J, the gap between germline ends came to 5 bases. The CDR3 is 14 residues long. Looked up from germline, CDR1 is SGHVS and CDR2 is FNYEAQ.

In this sample, this clone turned up once. CDR3 loop: CASSQVGQEETQYF. CDR3 in DNA: TGTGCCAGCAGCCAAGTTGGACAGGAGGAGACCCAGTACTTC. This sequence joins TRBV4-2 and TRBJ2-5; 7 bases match TRBD1. J was trimmed by 5 bases and V by 1 base; bases with no gene match: 4. CDR3 size: 14 residues. Germline CDR1 reads LGHNA; CDR2 reads YNFKEQ.

The chain carries TRBV3-1 (or the pseudogene TRBV3-2) and TRBJ2-3; the match to TRBD2 covers 10 bases. V gave up 2 bases and J gave up 8 bases; unmatched junction bases: 7. The V gene's germline CDR1 is LGHDT and CDR2 YNNKEL (reference sequence). The CDR3 is 15 amino acids. The CDR3: CASSQLAGEAGTQYF. CDR3 coding DNA: TGTGCCAGCAGCCAACTAGCGGGGGAGGCAGGTACGCAGTATTTT.

The chain recombines TRBV27 with TRBJ2-7; 10 bases are a match to TRBD2. Per the germline V gene, CDR1 is MNHEY and CDR2 is SMNVEV (reference sequence). The CDR3 has 15 residues. V dropped 4 bases and J dropped 2; count of bases not matched to a gene: 5. The chain's CDR3 is CASSSTLAGAYEQYF. The CDR3 bases are TGTGCCAGCAGTTCGACTCTAGCGGGAGCCTACGAGCAGTACTTC.

The chain employs TRBV6-6 and TRBJ2-3; D may be TRBD2 (6 bases). The CDR3 consists of 13 residues. Germline V gene sequence: CDR1 MNHNY, CDR2 SVGAGI (reference sequence). V was pared by 7 bases and J by 6 bases, with 14 bases between. The CDR3 nucleotides read TGTGCCAGCAACGGCGGGAAGTATGATACGCAGTATTTT. This codes for CASNGGKYDTQYF.

This CDR3 reads CASSLGLSGDTQYF. Here the CDR3 DNA reads TGTGCCAGCAGCTTAGGACTTTCCGGGGATACGCAGTATTTT. The V call is TRBV7-3, the J call TRBJ2-3, with D possibly TRBD2 on 5 matching bases. From germline, CDR1 is SGHTA and CDR2 FQGTGA. V was cut by 2 bases and J by 6 bases, with 12 bases left in between. The CDR3 sequence is 14 residues long.

This chain links TRBV11-2 with TRBJ1-1, with D maybe TRBD1 (5 bases). Per germline, CDR1 SGHAT and CDR2 FQNNGV. The CDR3 is made up of 13 amino acids. With 0 bases removed from V and 6 bases from J, the gap between germline ends came to 8 bases. The chain's CDR3 is CASSLEGGSEAFF. CDR3 coding DNA: TGTGCCAGCAGCTTAGAGGGGGGGTCTGAAGCTTTCTTT.

The V and J genes are TRBV7-9 and TRBJ1-6; D gene uncertain. The CDR3 extends over 17 amino acids. Per the germline V gene, CDR1 is SEHNR and CDR2 is FQNEAQ (reference sequence). Trimming cost V 1 base and J 4 bases, with 14 bases left between them. CDR3: CASSLGSTSTYNSPLHF. The CDR3, as DNA: TGTGCCAGCAGCTTAGGTTCAACCTCCACATATAATTCACCCCTCCACTTT.

DNA of the CDR3: TGTGCCAGTAGTATTCAGGGACAGCTCTCTGGAAACACCATATATTTT. Protein sequence: CASSIQGQLSGNTIYF. The chain joins TRBV19 to TRBJ1-3; 7 bases align to TRBD1. The CDR3 runs to 16 residues. Germline values: CDR1 LNHDA, CDR2 SQIVND (reference sequence). Unmatched junction bases numbered 5, after V lost 3 bases and J lost 0 bases.

This chain links TRBV11-1 with TRBJ2-1; D possibly corresponds to TRBD1 (6 bases). This CDR3 has 14 residues. The germline V gene has CDR1 SGHAT and CDR2 FQDESV (reference sequence). V lost 4 bases, J lost 6 bases, and 13 bases lay in between. CDR3 nucleotide sequence: TGTGCCAGCAGCTATTCCGCACAGGGCAATGAGCAGTTCTTC. Translation gives CASSYSAQGNEQFF.

The chain has TRBV28 and TRBJ1-4; D not resolved. The V end lost 5 bases, the J end lost 5 bases, and 6 bases lay between the germline ends. Germline CDR1 MDHEN, CDR2 SYDVKM. This CDR3 is 12 amino acids long. The CDR3 region is CASSPLNEKLFF. DNA for the CDR3: TGTGCCAGCAGTCCCCTCAATGAAAAACTGTTTTTT.

The V call is TRBV25-1, the J call TRBJ2-7; D not certain. This CDR3 region has 13 residues. CDR1 and CDR2 (germline): MGHDK, SYGVNS. V was clipped by 3 bases and J by 4 bases, with 10 bases between them. The CDR3 coding sequence is TGTGCCAGCAGTGATGTGGGTAGGTACGAGCAGTACTTC. Protein sequence: CASSDVGRYEQYF.

The gene calls are TRBV27 and TRBJ2-1; a possible D gene is TRBD2 (6 bases). Deletions cut 0 bases from V and 10 bases from J, with 16 bases between. This CDR3 contains 15 residues. Germline lookup yields CDR1 MNHEY and CDR2 SMNVEV (reference sequence). The CDR3 loop is CASSLSRLGTAEQFF. The CDR3 nucleotides are TGTGCCAGCAGTTTATCCAGGCTGGGGACTGCGGAGCAGTTCTTC.

The chain joins TRBV19 to TRBJ1-2; a weak D match, TRBD1 (5 bases). The V end was cut by 5 bases, the J end by 3 bases, with 22 bases between. The germline CDR1 and CDR2 sequences are LNHDA and SQIVND (reference sequence). The CDR3 extends over 17 amino acids. The CDR3 nucleotides are TGTGCCAGTAGTCCTCTCCGGGGTAAGGGGTCTGACTATGGCTACACCTTC. It codes for CASSPLRGKGSDYGYTF.

This chain connects TRBV5-8 to TRBJ2-7, with 7 bases identical to TRBD2. CDR1 and CDR2 (germline): SGHTS, YDEGEE. The CDR3 is 15 amino acids. Trimming took 3 bases from V and 6 from J; bases not matched to a gene: 12. The CDR3 bases are TGTGCCAGCAGCTGGCTGTTGCGCGGGAGAGGCGAGCAGTACTTC. Its protein is CASSWLLRGRGEQYF.